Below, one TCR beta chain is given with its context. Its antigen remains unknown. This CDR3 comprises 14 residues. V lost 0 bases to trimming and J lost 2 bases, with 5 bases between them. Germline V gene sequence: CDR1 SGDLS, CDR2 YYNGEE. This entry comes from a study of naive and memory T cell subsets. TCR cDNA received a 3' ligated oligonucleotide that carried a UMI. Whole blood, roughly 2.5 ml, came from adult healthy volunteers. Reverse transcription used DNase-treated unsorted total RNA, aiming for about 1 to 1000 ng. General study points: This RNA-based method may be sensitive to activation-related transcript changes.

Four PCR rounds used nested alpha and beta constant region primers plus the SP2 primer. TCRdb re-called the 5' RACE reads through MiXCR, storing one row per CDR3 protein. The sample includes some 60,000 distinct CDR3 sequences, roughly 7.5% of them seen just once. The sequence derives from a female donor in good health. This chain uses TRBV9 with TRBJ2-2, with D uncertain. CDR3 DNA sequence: TGTGCCAGCAGCGTAGAGGACAACACCGGGGAGCTGTTTTTT. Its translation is CASSVEDNTGELFF.